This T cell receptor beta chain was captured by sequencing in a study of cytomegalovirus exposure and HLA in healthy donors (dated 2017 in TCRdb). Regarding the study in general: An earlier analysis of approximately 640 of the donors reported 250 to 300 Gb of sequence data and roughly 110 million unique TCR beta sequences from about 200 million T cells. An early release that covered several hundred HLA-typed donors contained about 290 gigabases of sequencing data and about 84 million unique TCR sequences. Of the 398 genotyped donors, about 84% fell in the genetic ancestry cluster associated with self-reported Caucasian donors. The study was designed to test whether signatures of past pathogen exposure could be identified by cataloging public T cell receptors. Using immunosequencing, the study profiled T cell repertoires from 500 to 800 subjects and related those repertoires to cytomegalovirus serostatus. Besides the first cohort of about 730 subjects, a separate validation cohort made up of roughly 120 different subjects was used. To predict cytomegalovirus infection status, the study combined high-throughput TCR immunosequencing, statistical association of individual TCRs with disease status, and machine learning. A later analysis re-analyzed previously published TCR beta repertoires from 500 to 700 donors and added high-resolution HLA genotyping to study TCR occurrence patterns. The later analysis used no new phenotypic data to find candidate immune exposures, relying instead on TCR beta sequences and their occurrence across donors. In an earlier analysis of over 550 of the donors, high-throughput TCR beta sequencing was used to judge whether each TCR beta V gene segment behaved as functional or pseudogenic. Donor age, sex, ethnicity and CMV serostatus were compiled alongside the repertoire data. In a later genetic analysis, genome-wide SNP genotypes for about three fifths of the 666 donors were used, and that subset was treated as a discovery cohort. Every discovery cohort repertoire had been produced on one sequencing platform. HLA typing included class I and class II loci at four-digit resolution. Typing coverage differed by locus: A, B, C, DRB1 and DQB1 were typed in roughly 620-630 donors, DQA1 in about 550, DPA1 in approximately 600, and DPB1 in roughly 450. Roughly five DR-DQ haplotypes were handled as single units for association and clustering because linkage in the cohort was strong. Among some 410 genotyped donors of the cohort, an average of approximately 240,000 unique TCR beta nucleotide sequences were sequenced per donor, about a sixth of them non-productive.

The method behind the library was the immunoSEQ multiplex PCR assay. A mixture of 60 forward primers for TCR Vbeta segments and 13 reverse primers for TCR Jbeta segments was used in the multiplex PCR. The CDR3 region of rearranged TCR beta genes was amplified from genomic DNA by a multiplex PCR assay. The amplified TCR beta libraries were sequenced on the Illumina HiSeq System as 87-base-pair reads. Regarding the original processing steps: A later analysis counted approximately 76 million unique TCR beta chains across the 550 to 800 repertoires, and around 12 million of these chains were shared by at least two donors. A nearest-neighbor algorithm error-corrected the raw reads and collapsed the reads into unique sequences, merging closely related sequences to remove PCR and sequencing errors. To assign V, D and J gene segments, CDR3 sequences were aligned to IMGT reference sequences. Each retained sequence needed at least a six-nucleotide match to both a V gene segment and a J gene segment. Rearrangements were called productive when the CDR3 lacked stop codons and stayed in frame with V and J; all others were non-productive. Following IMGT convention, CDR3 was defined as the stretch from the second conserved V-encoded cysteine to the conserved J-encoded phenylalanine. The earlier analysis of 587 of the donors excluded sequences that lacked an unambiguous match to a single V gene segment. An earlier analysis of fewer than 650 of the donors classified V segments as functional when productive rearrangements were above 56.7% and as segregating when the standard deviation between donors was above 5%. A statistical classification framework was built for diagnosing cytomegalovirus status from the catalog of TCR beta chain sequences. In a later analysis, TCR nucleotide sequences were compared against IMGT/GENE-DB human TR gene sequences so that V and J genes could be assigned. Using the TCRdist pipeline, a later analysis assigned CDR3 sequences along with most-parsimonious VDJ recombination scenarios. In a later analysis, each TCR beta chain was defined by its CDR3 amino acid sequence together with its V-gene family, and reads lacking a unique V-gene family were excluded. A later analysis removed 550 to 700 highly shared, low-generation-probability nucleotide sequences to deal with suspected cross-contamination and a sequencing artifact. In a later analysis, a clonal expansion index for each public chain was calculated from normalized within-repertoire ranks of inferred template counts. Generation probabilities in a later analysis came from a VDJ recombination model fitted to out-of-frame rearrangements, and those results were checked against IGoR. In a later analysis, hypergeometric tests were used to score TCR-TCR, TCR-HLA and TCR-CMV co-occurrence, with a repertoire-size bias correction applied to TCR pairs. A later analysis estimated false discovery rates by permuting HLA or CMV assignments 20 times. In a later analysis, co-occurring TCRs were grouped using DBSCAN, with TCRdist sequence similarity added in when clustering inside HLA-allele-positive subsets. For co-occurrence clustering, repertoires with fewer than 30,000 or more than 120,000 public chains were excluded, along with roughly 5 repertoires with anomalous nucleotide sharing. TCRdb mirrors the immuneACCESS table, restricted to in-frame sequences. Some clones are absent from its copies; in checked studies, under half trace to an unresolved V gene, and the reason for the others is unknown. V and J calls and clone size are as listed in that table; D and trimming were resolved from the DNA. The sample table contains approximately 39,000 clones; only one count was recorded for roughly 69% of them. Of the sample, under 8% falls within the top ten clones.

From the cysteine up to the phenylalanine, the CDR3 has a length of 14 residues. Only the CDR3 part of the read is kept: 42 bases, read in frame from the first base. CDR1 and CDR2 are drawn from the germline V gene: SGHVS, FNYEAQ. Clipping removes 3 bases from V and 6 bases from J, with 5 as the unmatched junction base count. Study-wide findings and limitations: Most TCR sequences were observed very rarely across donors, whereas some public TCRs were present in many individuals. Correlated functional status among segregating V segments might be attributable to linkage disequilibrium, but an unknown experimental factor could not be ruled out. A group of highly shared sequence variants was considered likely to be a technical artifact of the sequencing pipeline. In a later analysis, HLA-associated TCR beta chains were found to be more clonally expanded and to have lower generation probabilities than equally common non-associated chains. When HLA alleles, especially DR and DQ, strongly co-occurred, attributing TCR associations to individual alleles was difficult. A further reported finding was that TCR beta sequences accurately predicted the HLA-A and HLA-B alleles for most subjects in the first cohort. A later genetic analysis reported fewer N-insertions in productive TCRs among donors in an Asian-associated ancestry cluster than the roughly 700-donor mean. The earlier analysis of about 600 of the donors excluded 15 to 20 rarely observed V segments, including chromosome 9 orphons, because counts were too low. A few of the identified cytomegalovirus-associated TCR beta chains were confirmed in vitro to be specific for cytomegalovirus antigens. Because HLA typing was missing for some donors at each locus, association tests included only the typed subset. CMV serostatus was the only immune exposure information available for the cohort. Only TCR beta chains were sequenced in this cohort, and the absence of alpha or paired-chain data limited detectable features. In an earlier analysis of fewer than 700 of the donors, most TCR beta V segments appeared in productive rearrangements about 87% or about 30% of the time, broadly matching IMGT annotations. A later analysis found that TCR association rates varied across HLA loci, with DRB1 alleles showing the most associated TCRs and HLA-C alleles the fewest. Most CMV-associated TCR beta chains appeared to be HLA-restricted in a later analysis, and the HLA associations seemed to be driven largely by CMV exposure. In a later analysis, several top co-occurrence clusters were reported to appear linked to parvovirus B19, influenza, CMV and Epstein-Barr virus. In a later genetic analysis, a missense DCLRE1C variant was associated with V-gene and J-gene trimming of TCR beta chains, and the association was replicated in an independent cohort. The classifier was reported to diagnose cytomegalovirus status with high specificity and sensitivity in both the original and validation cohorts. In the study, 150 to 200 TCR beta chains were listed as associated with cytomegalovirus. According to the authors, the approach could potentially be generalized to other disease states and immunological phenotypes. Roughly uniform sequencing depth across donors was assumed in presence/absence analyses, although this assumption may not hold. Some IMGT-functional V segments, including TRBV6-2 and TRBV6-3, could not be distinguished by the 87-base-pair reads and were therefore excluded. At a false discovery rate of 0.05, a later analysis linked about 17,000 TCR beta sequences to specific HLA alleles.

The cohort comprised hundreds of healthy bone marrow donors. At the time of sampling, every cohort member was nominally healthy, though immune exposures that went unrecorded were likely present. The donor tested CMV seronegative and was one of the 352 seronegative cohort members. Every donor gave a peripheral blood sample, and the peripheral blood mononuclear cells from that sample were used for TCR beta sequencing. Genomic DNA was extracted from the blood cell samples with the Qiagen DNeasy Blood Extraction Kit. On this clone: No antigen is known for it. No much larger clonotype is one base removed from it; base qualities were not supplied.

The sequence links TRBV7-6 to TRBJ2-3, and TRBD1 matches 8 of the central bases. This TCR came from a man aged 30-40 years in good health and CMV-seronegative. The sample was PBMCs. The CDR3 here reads CASSLQGASDTQYF. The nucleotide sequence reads TGTGCCAGCAGCTTGCAGGGGGCATCTGATACGCAGTATTTT.